Shown below are 18 T cell receptor beta chains from a single sample sequenced in a study of blood T cells in healthy people across ages. Together with a sample-barcoded 5' primer, a J-beta primer mix was included in a second PCR lasting roughly 6 to 12 cycles. TCRdb reprocessed the 5' RACE reads with MiXCR, giving one entry per CDR3 protein. The repertoire holds more than 1 million distinct CDR3 sequences, with 40% to 55% as singletons. The sequenced sample was blood. The receptors derive from a woman in her sixties in good health.

This clonotype came up a few times. The chain has TRBV20-1 and TRBJ2-7; 10 positions match TRBD2. The trim removed 0 bases at V and 6 bases at J, leaving 11 bases unmatched. CDR1 and CDR2 from the germline V gene are DFQATT and SNEGSKA (reference sequence). The CDR3 runs to 16 residues. CDR3: CSARDRGTSGISEQYF. CDR3 nucleotide sequence: TGCAGTGCTAGAGACCGCGGCACTAGCGGGATTAGCGAGCAGTACTTC.

The chain couples TRBV15 to TRBJ2-2; 9 bases are a match to TRBD2. The CDR3 is 16 amino acids. V was clipped by 1 base and J by 6 bases; unmatched bases: 6. The V gene's germline CDR1 is LNHNV and CDR2 YYDKDF (reference sequence). The CDR3 here is CATSRVSGRGAGELFF. Written as DNA, the CDR3 is TGTGCCACCAGCAGAGTTAGCGGGAGAGGGGCCGGGGAGCTGTTTTTT.

V is TRBV14 and J is TRBJ2-7; D remains ambiguous. Trimming removed 1 base at V and 3 bases at J, with 10 bases between. Germline-derived CDR1 and CDR2 are SGHDN and FVKESK. The CDR3 is 14 amino acids. This CDR3 reads CASSQGQFYYEQYF. DNA for the CDR3: TGTGCCAGCAGCCAAGGTCAGTTTTACTACGAGCAGTACTTC.

The J gene is TRBJ2-3, the V gene TRBV6-5, with a tentative D call TRBD2 (5 bases). Trimming removed 6 bases at V and 2 bases at J, with 12 bases between. Germline V lookup: CDR1 MNHEY, CDR2 SVGAGI. The CDR3 length is 14 residues. CDR3 residues: CASSPGLYTDTQYF. In DNA form, the CDR3 reads TGTGCCAGCAGCCCCGGACTTTACACAGATACGCAGTATTTT.

V and J are TRBV9 and TRBJ1-2; D perhaps matches TRBD1 (6 bases). Germline CDR1 and CDR2: SGDLS and YYNGEE. CDR3 size: 15 residues. Trimming stripped 4 bases from V and 0 bases from J, with 13 bases between. CDR3 nucleotides: TGTGCCAGCAGCCTCCGGGACACTCCTAACTATGGCTACACCTTC. It specifies CASSLRDTPNYGYTF.

This chain links TRBV12-3 or TRBV12-4 with TRBJ2-1; 8 nucleotides line up with TRBD2. Losses at the gene ends were 2 bases for V and 6 bases for J; bases not matched to a gene: 6. The length of the CDR3 is 15 residues. The CDR3 DNA reads TGTGCCAGCAGTTTAAGCGGGAGCTCCAGCAATGAGCAGTTCTTC. Translated, it gives CASSLSGSSSNEQFF.

V and J are TRBV29-1 and TRBJ2-5; 11 bases fit TRBD1. Germline V gene data show CDR1 as SQVTM and CDR2 as ANQGSEA. The CDR3 consists of 13 residues. The V and J ends lost 7 bases and 11 bases, in that order; junction bases with no gene match: 12. The CDR3 protein is CSALRGQGGEQYF. Written as DNA, the CDR3 is TGCAGCGCCTTACGGGGACAGGGGGGGGAGCAGTACTTC.

The CDR3 loop reads CASSPMGASGRNFKETQYF. The CDR3, as DNA: TGCGCCAGCAGCCCCATGGGGGCTAGCGGGAGGAATTTTAAAGAGACCCAGTACTTC. The V gene is TRBV4-1, the J gene TRBJ2-5; 11 bases agree with TRBD2. The length of the CDR3 is 19 residues. J lost 3 bases, V lost 4 bases, and 16 bases had no gene match. Germline lookup yields CDR1 MGHRA and CDR2 YSYEKL.

The chain combines TRBV5-1 with TRBJ2-3; D not resolved. Trimming took 2 bases from V and 0 from J, leaving 7 bases between them. CDR3 length: 14 residues. The germline CDR1 and CDR2 sequences are SGHRS and YFSETQ. CDR3 DNA: TGCGCCAGCAGCTTCAAGAGCAGCACAGATACGCAGTATTTT. The encoded protein is CASSFKSSTDTQYF. The full variable domain, its missing parts supplied by reference TRBV5-1 and TRBJ2-3, is KAGVTQTPRYLIKTRGQQVTLSCSPISGHRSVSWYQQTPGQGLQFLFEYFSETQRNKGNFPGRFSGRQFSNSRSEMNVSTLELGDSALYLCASSFKSSTDTQYFGPGTRLTVL.

This chain connects TRBV12-5 to TRBJ2-3, with unresolved D. The CDR3 spans 15 residues. The V gene's germline CDR1 is LGHNT and CDR2 FRNRAP. Trimming shortened V by 2 bases and J by 1 base, and 10 bases separated the two germline ends. CDR3 coding DNA: TGTGCTAGTGGTTTGTTTACCTCTGGCACAGATACGCAGTATTTT. Its protein product is CASGLFTSGTDTQYF.

This clonotype was seen only a few times. The chain carries TRBV9 and TRBJ2-5, with D possibly TRBD2 on 5 matching bases. CDR1 SGDLS and CDR2 YYNGEE come from the germline V gene. This CDR3 spans 14 amino acids. The V and J ends lost 2 bases and 5 bases respectively, with 13 bases between them. The CDR3 reads CASSVSPTGETQYF. The CDR3 region has the DNA TGTGCCAGCAGCGTCTCCCCCACGGGGGAGACCCAGTACTTC.

The chain combines TRBV20-1 with TRBJ2-5; D is undetermined. The DNA matches TRBJ2-7 better at its end, which makes the J call doubtful. The CDR3 has 13 residues. CDR1 is DFQATT, CDR2 SNEGSKA, per germline (reference sequence). The CDR3 DNA reads TGCAGTGCTAGGGCCGACTCAATGGGCGAGCAGTACTTC. Translation: CSARADSMGEQYF.

This clonotype was picked up a small number of times. The chain carries TRBV6-2 or TRBV6-3 and TRBJ2-3, with 10 bases lining up with TRBD1. The V gene end was trimmed by 7 bases and the J gene end by 5 bases; junction bases not matched to a gene: 21. CDR3 length equals 19 residues. The germline gives CDR1 MNHEY, CDR2 SVGEGT. The CDR3: CASINPYPGTGEVRDTQYF. The CDR3 DNA is TGTGCCAGCATCAATCCCTATCCTGGGACAGGGGAGGTCAGAGATACGCAGTATTTT.

CDR3 DNA sequence: TGTGCCAGCAGCTGGACCGGGACAGGGGTCCAAGAGACCCAGTACTTC. Encoded protein: CASSWTGTGVQETQYF. The chain has TRBV5-8 and TRBJ2-5, with 10 positions matching TRBD1. The CDR3 runs to 16 residues. Per the germline V gene, CDR1 is SGHTS and CDR2 is YDEGEE. V trimming: 3 bases; J trimming: 1 base; junction bases outside the gene matches: 6.

The sample holds a few counts of this clonotype. V is TRBV18 and J is TRBJ2-7, with 8 bases lining up with TRBD2. Germline trimming cut 3 bases from V and 0 bases from J; bases unmatched to any gene: 7. CDR1 KGHSH and CDR2 LQKENI come from the germline V gene. The CDR3 runs 16 residues. The CDR3 is CASSPSPGLGSYEQYF. The CDR3 DNA follows: TGTGCCAGCTCACCCTCACCGGGACTAGGCTCCTACGAGCAGTACTTC.

The J gene is TRBJ2-3, the V gene TRBV7-9, with D hard to call. Per germline, CDR1 SEHNR and CDR2 FQNEAQ (reference sequence). The CDR3 loop spans 17 amino acids. V was clipped by 4 bases and J by 0 bases, with 17 bases between them. The CDR3 nucleotides are TGTGCCAGCAGCTACGGACGGAAAACCTTGAGCACAGATACGCAGTATTTT. It encodes CASSYGRKTLSTDTQYF.

A few counts support this clonotype. This chain joins TRBV4-2 and TRBJ2-1; 8 bases are a match to TRBD2. The CDR3 covers 15 residues. The germline V gene encodes CDR1 LGHNA and CDR2 YNFKEQ. The junction had 5 bases not matched to a gene; V was cut back by 1 base and J by 6 bases. The CDR3 spells CASSQVLAGFNEQFF. The CDR3 coding sequence is TGTGCCAGCAGCCAAGTGCTAGCGGGCTTCAATGAGCAGTTCTTC.

The chain joins TRBV15 to TRBJ2-3, with TRBD1 matching over 8 bases. The junction had 19 bases not matched to a gene; V was cut back by 2 bases and J by 6 bases. The CDR3 is made up of 19 amino acids. Germline loops: CDR1 LNHNV, CDR2 YYDKDF (reference sequence). DNA for the CDR3: TGTGCCACCAGCAGACAAGCGAAAACCGGGACAGGCCTCAAGGATACGCAGTATTTT. Amino acid sequence: CATSRQAKTGTGLKDTQYF.